A single sample gave rise to the 21 T cell receptor beta chains below, sequenced in a study of cytomegalovirus exposure and HLA in healthy donors. PCR primers comprised 60 Vbeta and 13 Jbeta primers. Clones were sequenced by immunoSEQ multiplex PCR, and TCRdb holds only the in-frame ones, with some missing. The repertoire includes under 200,000 clones, roughly 75% of them detected once, and about 4.9% sits in the top ten. The specimen sequenced was PBMCs. These receptors originate from a male donor in good health and CMV-seronegative.

The chain employs TRBV6-6 and TRBJ1-5; TRBD1 is a possible D gene (6 bases). V shed 2 bases and J shed 6 bases, with 11 bases lying between them. CDR1 MNHNY and CDR2 SVGAGI come from the germline V gene (reference sequence). The length of the CDR3 is 14 residues. The DNA of the CDR3 is TGTGCCAGCAGTTACGCACAGGGAAGTCAGCCCCAGCATTTT. This sequence encodes CASSYAQGSQPQHF.

The chain links TRBV28 to TRBJ2-7, with D possibly matching TRBD1 (5 bases). V lost 2 bases to trimming and J lost 3 bases, with 26 bases between them. CDR3 size: 19 residues. The germline V gene encodes CDR1 MDHEN and CDR2 SYDVKM. The CDR3 protein is CASSLPTRKRGVGSYEQYF. CDR3 nucleotides: TGTGCCAGCAGTTTACCTACTCGCAAAAGGGGCGTAGGTAGCTACGAGCAGTACTTC.

This clone was counted a few times. This chain links TRBV19 with TRBJ2-2, with 10 bases matching TRBD2. This CDR3 comprises 15 residues. V dropped 5 bases and J dropped 5; count of bases not matched to a gene: 5. Per germline, CDR1 LNHDA and CDR2 SQIVND (reference sequence). The CDR3: CASSQLAGRTGELFF. CDR3 bases: TGTGCCAGTAGTCAACTAGCGGGGAGAACCGGGGAGCTGTTTTTT.

The chain carries TRBV28 and TRBJ2-3; TRBD1 aligns across 8 bases. V lost 3 bases to trimming and J lost 7 bases; unmatched junction nucleotides: 12. The CDR3 spans 16 residues. Germline assignment: CDR1 MDHEN and CDR2 SYDVKM. This chain's CDR3 is CASSLVPGQGANTQYF. CDR3 bases: TGTGCCAGCAGTTTGGTCCCCGGACAGGGCGCGAATACGCAGTATTTT.

The genes are TRBV12-5 and TRBJ2-3; D is unresolved. CDR3 length: 12 amino acids. Germline V gene lookup returns CDR1 LGHNT and CDR2 FRNRAP. V lost 5 bases and J 8 bases, leaving 11 bases between the germline ends. The CDR3 protein is CASGALLSTQYF. The CDR3 DNA is TGTGCTAGTGGTGCCCTACTGAGTACGCAGTATTTT.

This clone was picked up one time. The gene calls are TRBV4-2 and TRBJ2-5; 10 positions match TRBD2. V trimming: 3 bases; J trimming: 5 bases; junction bases outside the gene matches: 9. Per germline, CDR1 LGHNA and CDR2 YNFKEQ. CDR3 length equals 16 residues. The CDR3 DNA follows: TGTGCCAGCAGCCACGACTTAGCGGGGGGACGGGAGACCCAGTACTTC. Translated: CASSHDLAGGRETQYF.

This chain links TRBV19 with TRBJ1-2, with 8 bases identical to TRBD1. The J segment lost 1 base and the V segment lost 10 bases, leaving 8 bases of the junction unmatched. Germline CDR1 reads LNHDA; CDR2 reads SQIVND (reference sequence). The CDR3 totals 14 residues. CDR3: CATAEQGVNYGYTF. CDR3 coding DNA: TGTGCCACCGCCGAACAGGGGGTTAACTATGGCTACACCTTC.

The V call is TRBV5-1, the J call TRBJ1-4, with TRBD1 as a possible D gene (6 bases). Germline CDR1 SGHRS, CDR2 YFSETQ. The V and J ends lost 5 bases and 8 bases respectively, with 13 bases between them. The length of the CDR3 is 13 residues. The CDR3 spells CASSRGTGEKLFF. Written as DNA, the CDR3 is TGCGCCAGCAGTAGGGGGACGGGGGAAAAACTGTTTTTT.

This clone appeared a few times. The V and J genes are TRBV6-1 and TRBJ2-3; 7 bases are a match to TRBD2. After removal of 8 bases from V and 4 bases from J, the junction contained 12 bases not matched to a gene. The CDR3 is made up of 15 amino acids. In germline, CDR1 is MNHNS, CDR2 SASEGT. CDR3 in amino acids: CASLSRLAVADTQYF. The DNA of the CDR3 is TGTGCCAGCCTTTCTCGACTAGCCGTTGCAGATACGCAGTATTTT.

The chain recombines TRBV2 with TRBJ1-1; D is uncertain. The germline CDR1 and CDR2 sequences are SNHLY and FYNNEI. The CDR3 consists of 11 residues. V was cut by 7 bases and J by 7 bases, with 10 bases left in between. The CDR3 DNA follows: TGTGCCAGCACCCCAGGTATTGAAGCTTTCTTT. Encoded protein: CASTPGIEAFF.

A remark on this clone: The junction shows a germline mismatch at one end, possibly a read error. The chain carries TRBV6-1 and TRBJ1-4, with TRBD1 identical over 7 bases. CDR1 is MNHNS, CDR2 SASEGT, per germline. The CDR3 length is 14 residues. CDR3 DNA sequence: TGTGCCGGCAGTAGACAGGGAAGTAATGAAAAACTGTTTTTT. Its translation: CAGSRQGSNEKLFF.

The chain uses TRBV2 and TRBJ2-5; the match to TRBD1 covers 7 bases. CDR1 and CDR2 (germline): SNHLY, FYNNEI. V was clipped by 7 bases and J by 11 bases; unmatched bases: 7. This CDR3 is built from 11 residues. CDR3 coding DNA: TGTGCCAGCACCTACACGACAGGGCAGTACTTC. Translation: CASTYTTGQYF. The whole variable domain, filled in from reference TRBV2 and TRBJ2-5, reads EPEVTQTPSHQVTQMGQEVILRCVPISNHLYFYWYRQILGQKVEFLVSFYNNEISEKSEIFDDQFSVERPDGSNFTLKIRSTKLEDSAMYFCASTYTTGQYFGPGTRLLVL.

The V gene is TRBV5-1, the J gene TRBJ1-2, with D perhaps TRBD1 (5 bases). Germline CDR1 and CDR2: SGHRS and YFSETQ. V dropped 3 bases and J dropped 6 bases, with 12 bases sitting between them. The CDR3 extends over 13 amino acids. This CDR3 is CASSWGRADGYTF. In DNA, the CDR3 is TGCGCCAGCAGCTGGGGCAGGGCGGATGGCTACACCTTC.

The rearrangement joins TRBV5-1 to TRBJ1-1; TRBD1 agrees at 8 bases. CDR1 and CDR2 (germline): SGHRS, YFSETQ. The CDR3 runs 12 residues. Trimming cost V 3 bases and J 12 bases; bases outside gene matches: 7. Here the CDR3 DNA reads TGCGCCAGCAGCTCGGACAGGGTAGGGACTTTCTTT. This translates into CASSSDRVGTFF.

The V and J genes are TRBV5-8 and TRBJ1-6; D is undetermined. The CDR3 runs to 15 residues. CDR1 SGHTS and CDR2 YDEGEE come from the germline V gene. V lost 7 bases, J lost 0 bases, and 11 bases lay in between. CDR3 in DNA: TGTGCCAGCCTTCCACGGTTCTCCTATAATTCACCCCTCCACTTT. Residues: CASLPRFSYNSPLHF.

J is TRBJ2-2 and V is TRBV10-3; D remains unclear. Deletions cut 8 bases from V and 3 bases from J, with 13 bases between. The CDR3 covers 14 residues. In germline, CDR1 is ENHRY, CDR2 SYGVKD. CDR3 in DNA: TGTGCCATCTGGGCCGGAACCTACACCGGGGAGCTGTTTTTT. Its translation is CAIWAGTYTGELFF.

This clone was detected only once. CDR3 bases: TGTGCCAGCAGCTTTAGACAGGCGGCAGAGACCCAGTACTTC. Its translation is CASSFRQAAETQYF. The chain combines TRBV7-8 with TRBJ2-5; possibly TRBD1 for D (6 bases). The length of the CDR3 is 14 residues. With 3 bases removed from V and 4 bases from J, the gap between germline ends came to 12 bases. Germline V gene lookup returns CDR1 SGHVS and CDR2 FQNEAQ.

V and J are TRBV5-1 and TRBJ2-7, with 10 bases lining up with TRBD2. The CDR3 sequence is 16 residues long. Trimming cost V 3 bases and J 4 bases; bases outside gene matches: 10. Germline assignment: CDR1 SGHRS and CDR2 YFSETQ. The CDR3 here is CASSSQAGGMSYEQYF. The DNA of the CDR3 is TGCGCCAGCAGCTCCCAAGCGGGAGGGATGAGTTACGAGCAGTACTTC. Together with reference TRBV5-1 and TRBJ2-7, the CDR3 gives the full variable domain: KAGVTQTPRYLIKTRGQQVTLSCSPISGHRSVSWYQQTPGQGLQFLFEYFSETQRNKGNFPGRFSGRQFSNSRSEMNVSTLELGDSALYLCASSSQAGGMSYEQYFGPGTRLTVT.

The rearrangement links TRBV9 to TRBJ2-1; tentatively, D is TRBD2 (6 bases). Germline V gives CDR1 SGDLS, CDR2 YYNGEE. The CDR3 has 15 residues. With 1 base removed from V and 9 bases from J, the gap between germline ends came to 17 bases. Written as DNA, the CDR3 is TGTGCCAGCAGCGTATTTCGGACTACGTTCGGTGAGCAGTTCTTC. The encoded protein is CASSVFRTTFGEQFF.

J is TRBJ2-7 and V is TRBV19; a weak D match, TRBD1 (5 bases). Trimming pared 3 bases from V and 5 bases from J, leaving 5 bases between. The length of the CDR3 is 11 residues. From germline, CDR1 is LNHDA and CDR2 SQIVND (reference sequence). CDR3 residues: CASSMTDEQYF. CDR3 coding DNA: TGTGCCAGTAGTATGACAGACGAGCAGTACTTC.

The chain recombines TRBV4-3 with TRBJ1-2, with 10 bases that match TRBD1. The V segment lost 0 bases and the J segment 1 base; nucleotides outside the gene matches: 5. There are 17 residues in the CDR3. Germline V gene lookup returns CDR1 LGHNA and CDR2 YSLEER. The CDR3 DNA reads TGCGCCAGCAGCCAAGATTTAGGGACAGGGGTTAACTATGGCTACACCTTC. The encoded protein is CASSQDLGTGVNYGYTF.